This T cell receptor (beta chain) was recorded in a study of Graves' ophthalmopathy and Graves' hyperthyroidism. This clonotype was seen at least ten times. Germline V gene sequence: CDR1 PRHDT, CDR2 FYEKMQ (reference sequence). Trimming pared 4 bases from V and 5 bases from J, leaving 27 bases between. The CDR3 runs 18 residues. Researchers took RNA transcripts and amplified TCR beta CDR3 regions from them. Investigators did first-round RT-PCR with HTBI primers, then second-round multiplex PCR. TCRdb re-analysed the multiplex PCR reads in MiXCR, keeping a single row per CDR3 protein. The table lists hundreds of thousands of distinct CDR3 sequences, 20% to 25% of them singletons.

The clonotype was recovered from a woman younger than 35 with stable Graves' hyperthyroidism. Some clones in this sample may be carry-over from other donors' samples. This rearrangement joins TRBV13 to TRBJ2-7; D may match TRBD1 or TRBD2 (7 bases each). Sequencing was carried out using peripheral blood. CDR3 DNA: TGTGCCAGCAGCTCCCGGGACAGCTTCGGCGGGAGCGGAAACGAGCAGTACTTC. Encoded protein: CASSSRDSFGGSGNEQYF.